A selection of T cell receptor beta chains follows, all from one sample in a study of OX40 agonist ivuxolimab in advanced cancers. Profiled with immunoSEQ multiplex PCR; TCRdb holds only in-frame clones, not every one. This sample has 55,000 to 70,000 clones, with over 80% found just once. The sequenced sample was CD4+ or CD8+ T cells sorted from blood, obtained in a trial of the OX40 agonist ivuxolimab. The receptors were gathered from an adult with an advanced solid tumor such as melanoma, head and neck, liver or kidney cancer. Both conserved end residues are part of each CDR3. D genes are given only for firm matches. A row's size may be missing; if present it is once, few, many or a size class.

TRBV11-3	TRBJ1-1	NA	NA	TGTGCCAGCAGCTCGGCCAGGCAGAGTACTATCTTGAACACTGAAGCTTTCTTT	CASSSARQSTILNTEAFF
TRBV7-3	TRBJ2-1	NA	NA	TGTGCCAGCAGCCGTAATAGTGGACGGTACAATGAGCAGTTCTTC	CASSRNSGRYNEQFF
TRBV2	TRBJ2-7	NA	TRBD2	TGTGCCAGCAGGTCCTCTAGGGGAGCGGGGGGGGCCTACGAGCAGTACTTC	CASRSSRGAGGAYEQYF
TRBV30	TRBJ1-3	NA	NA	TGTGCCTGGAGTGAAGGGTCCTCTGGAAACACCATATATTTT	CAWSEGSSGNTIYF
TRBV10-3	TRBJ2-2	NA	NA	TGTGCCATCAGCCGGGCGGTTGACACCGGGGAGCTGTTTTTT	CAISRAVDTGELFF
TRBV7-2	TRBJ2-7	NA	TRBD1	TGTGCCAGCAGCTTAGTGGGGACAGGGAGTCACGAGCAGTACTTC	CASSLVGTGSHEQYF
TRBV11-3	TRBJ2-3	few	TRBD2	TGTGCCAGCAGCTTTGGACTAGCGGGGGGCGTGGATACGCAGTATTTT	CASSFGLAGGVDTQYF
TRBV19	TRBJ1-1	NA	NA	TGTGCCAGTAGGCCCTCTGGCGGGGGGGGAGCGGGCACTGAAGCTTTCTTT	CASRPSGGGGAGTEAFF
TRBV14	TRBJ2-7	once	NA	TGTGCCAGCAGCCGAAAACAGGGTAGTGCCTCCTACGAGCAGTACTTC	CASSRKQGSASYEQYF
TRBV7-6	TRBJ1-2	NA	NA	TGTGCCAGCAGCTTAGGGTTTAACTATGGCTACACCTTC	CASSLGFNYGYTF
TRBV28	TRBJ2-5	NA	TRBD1	TGTGCCAGCAGTACTGGGACAGGGGCAGGGGAGACCCAGTACTTC	CASSTGTGAGETQYF
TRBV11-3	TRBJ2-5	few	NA	TGTGCCAGCAGCTTACACAGGGTGGGGGAGACCCAGTACTTC	CASSLHRVGETQYF
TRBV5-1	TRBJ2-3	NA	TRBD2	TGCGCCAGCAGCGGACTAGCGGGGGGAGCAGATACGCAGTATTTT	CASSGLAGGADTQYF
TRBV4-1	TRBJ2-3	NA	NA	TGCGCCAGCAGCCAAGAACCAGGGACAGATACGCAGTATTTT	CASSQEPGTDTQYF
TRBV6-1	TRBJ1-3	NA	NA	TGTGCCAGCAGTGAAGCTGCGTATGAGGGAAACACCATATATTTT	CASSEAAYEGNTIYF
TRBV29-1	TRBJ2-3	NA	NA	TGCAGCGTTGCTCGGGTGAGCACAGATACGCAGTATTTT	CSVARVSTDTQYF
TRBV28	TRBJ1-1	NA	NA	TGTGCCAGCAGTGGCCCCCAGGCCATGAACACTGAAGCTTTCTTT	CASSGPQAMNTEAFF
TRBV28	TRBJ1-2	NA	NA	TGTGCCAGCAGTAACTACCCGGGCCCGCCGGCCTATGGCTACACCTTC	CASSNYPGPPAYGYTF
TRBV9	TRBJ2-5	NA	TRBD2	TGTGCCAGCAGCGTAGCGGGGCTAGCGGGGGGGCAAGAGACCCAGTACTTC	CASSVAGLAGGQETQYF
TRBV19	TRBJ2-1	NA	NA	TGTGCCAGTCGCTCAAGTCAGGGGCCCTACAATGAGCAGTTCTTC	CASRSSQGPYNEQFF
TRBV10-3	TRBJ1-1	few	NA	TGTGCCATCAGTGAGTCCGGAACTGAAGCTTTCTTT	CAISESGTEAFF
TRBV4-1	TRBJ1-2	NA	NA	TGCGCCAGCAGCCAAGAAGTGATTTCCGGGGACTATGGCTACACCTTC	CASSQEVISGDYGYTF
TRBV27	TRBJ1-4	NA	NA	TGTGCCAGCAGTTTTGACAGCTCCAATGAAAAACTGTTTTTT	CASSFDSSNEKLFF
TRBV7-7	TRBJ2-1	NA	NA	TGTGCTAGCAGCGTTCGAACGGGGAATGAGCAGTTCTTC	CASSVRTGNEQFF
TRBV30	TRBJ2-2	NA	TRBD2	TGTGCCTGGAGTGTACAGGGACTAGCGGCCGGGGAGCTGTTTTTT	CAWSVQGLAAGELFF
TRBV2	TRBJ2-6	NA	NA	TGTGCCAGCAGACCCAAGATCTCTGGGGCCAACGTCCTGACTTTC	CASRPKISGANVLTF
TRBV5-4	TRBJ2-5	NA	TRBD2	TGTGCCAGCAGCTCCACTAGCGGGGGAGAGACCCAGTACTTC	CASSSTSGGETQYF
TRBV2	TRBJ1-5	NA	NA	TGTGCCAGCAGTGATGTCGGGGGGGGGTACCAGCCCCAGCATTTT	CASSDVGGGYQPQHF
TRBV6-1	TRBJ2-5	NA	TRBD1	TGTGCGGGTGAGGGGGCGCTGGGGGAGACCCAGTACTTC	CAGEGALGETQYF
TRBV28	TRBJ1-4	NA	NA	TGTGCCAGCAGTCTGGTCCAAGGGACCGAAAAACTGTTTTTT	CASSLVQGTEKLFF
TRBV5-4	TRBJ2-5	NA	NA	TGTGCCAGCAGCTGGGGACTCCAAGAGACCCAGTACTTC	CASSWGLQETQYF
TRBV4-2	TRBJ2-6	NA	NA	TGTGCCAGCAGCCATGGGGCGGGGAGGACTGGGGCCAACGTCCTGACTTTC	CASSHGAGRTGANVLTF
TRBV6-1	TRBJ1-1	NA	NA	TGTGCCAGCAGTGAGTACAGGGACACTGAAGCTTTCTTT	CASSEYRDTEAFF